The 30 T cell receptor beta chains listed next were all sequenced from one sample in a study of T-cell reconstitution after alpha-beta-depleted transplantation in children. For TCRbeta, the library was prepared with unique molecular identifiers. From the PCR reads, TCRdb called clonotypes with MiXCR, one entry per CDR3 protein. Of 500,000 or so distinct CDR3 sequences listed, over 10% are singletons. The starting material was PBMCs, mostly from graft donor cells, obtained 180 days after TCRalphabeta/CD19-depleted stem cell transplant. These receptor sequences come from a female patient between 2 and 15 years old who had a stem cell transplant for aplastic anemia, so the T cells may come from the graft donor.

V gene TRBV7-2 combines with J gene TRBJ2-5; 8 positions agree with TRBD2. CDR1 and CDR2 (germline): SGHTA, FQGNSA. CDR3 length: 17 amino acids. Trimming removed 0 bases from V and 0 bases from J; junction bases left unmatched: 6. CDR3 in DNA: TGTGCCAGCAGCTTAGCTCTAGCGGGTATTTACCAAGAGACCCAGTACTTC. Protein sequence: CASSLALAGIYQETQYF.

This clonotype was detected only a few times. The CDR3 is CASSVGSSGRSDTQYF. The DNA for the CDR3 is TGTGCCAGCAGCGTAGGTTCCAGCGGGAGGTCAGATACGCAGTATTTT. The rearrangement links TRBV9 to TRBJ2-3, with 9 bases identical to TRBD2. This CDR3 comprises 16 residues. Germline trimming cut 0 bases from V and 4 bases from J; bases unmatched to any gene: 6. Germline CDR1 and CDR2: SGDLS and YYNGEE.

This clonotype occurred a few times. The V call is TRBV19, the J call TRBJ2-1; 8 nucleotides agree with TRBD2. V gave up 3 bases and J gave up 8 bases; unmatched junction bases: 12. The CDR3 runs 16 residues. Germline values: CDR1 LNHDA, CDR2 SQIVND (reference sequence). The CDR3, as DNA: TGTGCCAGTAGTATGGCCGGGACTAGGGGCCGCTATGAGCAGTTCTTC. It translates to CASSMAGTRGRYEQFF.

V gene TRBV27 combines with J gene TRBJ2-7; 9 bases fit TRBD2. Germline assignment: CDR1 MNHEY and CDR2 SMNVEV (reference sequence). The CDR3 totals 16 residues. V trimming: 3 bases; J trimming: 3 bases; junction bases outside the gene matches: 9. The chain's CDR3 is CASSFGGALAGYEQYF. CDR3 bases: TGTGCCAGCAGTTTTGGGGGGGCACTAGCGGGCTACGAGCAGTACTTC.

The CDR3, as DNA: TGTGCCAGCATCCCATCACAGGGGAGATGGGGTGAGCAGTTCTTC. Amino acid sequence: CASIPSQGRWGEQFF. V gene TRBV12-3 or TRBV12-4 combines with J gene TRBJ2-1; 7 bases agree with TRBD1. This CDR3 contains 15 residues. The V gene end was trimmed by 7 bases and the J gene end by 9 bases; junction bases not matched to a gene: 15.

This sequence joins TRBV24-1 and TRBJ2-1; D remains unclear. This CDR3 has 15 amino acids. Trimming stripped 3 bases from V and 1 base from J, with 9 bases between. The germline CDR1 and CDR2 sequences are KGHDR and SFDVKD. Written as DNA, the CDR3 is TGTGCCACCAGTGATAAAGGTCCTTCCTACAATGAGCAGTTCTTC. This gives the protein CATSDKGPSYNEQFF.

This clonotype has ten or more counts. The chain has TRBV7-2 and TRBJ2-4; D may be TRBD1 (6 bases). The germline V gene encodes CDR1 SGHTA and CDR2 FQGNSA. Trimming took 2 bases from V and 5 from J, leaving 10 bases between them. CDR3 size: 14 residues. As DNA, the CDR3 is TGTGCCAGCAGCTTAATGGCAGGGGAAAACATTCAGTACTTC. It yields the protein CASSLMAGENIQYF.

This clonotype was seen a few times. This CDR3 is CASSLEAGGYSPLHF. DNA of the CDR3: TGTGCCAGCAGCTTGGAAGCAGGGGGCTATTCACCCCTCCACTTT. This chain links TRBV5-4 with TRBJ1-6, with 8 bases identical to TRBD1. The V gene end was trimmed by 0 bases and the J gene end by 8 bases; junction bases not matched to a gene: 4. Germline lookup yields CDR1 SGHNT and CDR2 YYREEE (reference sequence). The CDR3 runs 15 residues.

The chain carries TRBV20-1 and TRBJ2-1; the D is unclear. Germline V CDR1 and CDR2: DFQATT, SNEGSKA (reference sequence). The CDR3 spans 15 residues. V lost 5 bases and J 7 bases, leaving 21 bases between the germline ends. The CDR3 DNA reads TGCAGTGCTCTAGGAATTACCTCCATACTTAATGAGCAGTTCTTC. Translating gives CSALGITSILNEQFF.

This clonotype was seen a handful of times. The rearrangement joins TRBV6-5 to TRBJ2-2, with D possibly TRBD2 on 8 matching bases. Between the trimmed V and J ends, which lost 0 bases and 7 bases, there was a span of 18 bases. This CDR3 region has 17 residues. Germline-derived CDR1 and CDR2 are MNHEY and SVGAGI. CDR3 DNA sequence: TGTGCCAGCAGTTACTCCGGGAGGGGGCGGGGGAACGGGGAGCTGTTTTTT. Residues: CASSYSGRGRGNGELFF.

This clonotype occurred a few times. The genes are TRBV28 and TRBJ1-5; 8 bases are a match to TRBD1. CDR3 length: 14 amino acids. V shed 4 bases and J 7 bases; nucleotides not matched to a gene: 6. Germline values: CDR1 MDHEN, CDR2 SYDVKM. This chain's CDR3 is CASSYQGARQPQHF. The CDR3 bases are TGTGCCAGCAGTTACCAGGGGGCCCGCCAGCCCCAGCATTTT.

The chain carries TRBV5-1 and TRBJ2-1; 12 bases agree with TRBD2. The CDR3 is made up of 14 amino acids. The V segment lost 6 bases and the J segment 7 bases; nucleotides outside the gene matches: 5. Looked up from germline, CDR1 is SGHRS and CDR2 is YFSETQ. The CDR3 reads CASIETSGSNEQFF. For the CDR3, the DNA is TGCGCCAGCATCGAGACTAGCGGGAGTAATGAGCAGTTCTTC.

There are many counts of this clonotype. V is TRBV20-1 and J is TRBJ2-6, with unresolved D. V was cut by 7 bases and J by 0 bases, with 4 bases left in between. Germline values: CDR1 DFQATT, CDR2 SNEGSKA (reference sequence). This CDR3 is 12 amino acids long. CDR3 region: CSGGSGANVLTF. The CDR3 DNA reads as TGCAGTGGCGGCTCTGGGGCCAACGTCCTGACTTTC.

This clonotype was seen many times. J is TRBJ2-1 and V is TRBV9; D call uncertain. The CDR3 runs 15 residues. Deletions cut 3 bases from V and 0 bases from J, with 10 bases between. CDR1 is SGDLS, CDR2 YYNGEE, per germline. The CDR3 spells CASSAEVSSYNEQFF. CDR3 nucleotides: TGTGCCAGCAGCGCCGAAGTTAGCTCCTACAATGAGCAGTTCTTC.

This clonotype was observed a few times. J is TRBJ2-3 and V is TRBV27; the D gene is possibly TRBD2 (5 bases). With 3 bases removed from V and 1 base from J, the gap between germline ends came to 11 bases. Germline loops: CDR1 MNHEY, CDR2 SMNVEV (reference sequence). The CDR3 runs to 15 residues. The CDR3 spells CASSFLRDRTDTQYF. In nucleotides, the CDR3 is TGTGCCAGCAGTTTTCTTCGGGATCGCACAGATACGCAGTATTTT.

This chain's CDR3 is CASSFGAGQETQYF. CDR3 coding DNA: TGTGCCAGCAGCTTCGGGGCGGGGCAAGAGACCCAGTACTTC. The gene calls are TRBV28 and TRBJ2-5, with D perhaps TRBD2 (6 bases). The CDR3 is made up of 14 amino acids. V lost 6 bases, J lost 2 bases, and 13 bases lay in between. Germline CDR1 and CDR2: MDHEN and SYDVKM.

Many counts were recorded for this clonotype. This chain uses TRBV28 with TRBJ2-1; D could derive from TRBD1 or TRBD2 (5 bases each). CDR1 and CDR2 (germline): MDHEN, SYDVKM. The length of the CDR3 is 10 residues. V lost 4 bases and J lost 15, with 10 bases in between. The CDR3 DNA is TGTGCCAGCAGTTCAGGGACCCTGTTCTTC. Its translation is CASSSGTLFF. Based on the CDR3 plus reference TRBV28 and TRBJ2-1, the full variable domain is DVKVTQSSRYLVKRTGEKVFLECVQDMDHENMFWYRQDPGLGLRLIYFSYDVKMKEKGDIPEGYSVSREKKERFSLILESASTNQTSMYLCASSSGTLFFGPGTRLTVL.

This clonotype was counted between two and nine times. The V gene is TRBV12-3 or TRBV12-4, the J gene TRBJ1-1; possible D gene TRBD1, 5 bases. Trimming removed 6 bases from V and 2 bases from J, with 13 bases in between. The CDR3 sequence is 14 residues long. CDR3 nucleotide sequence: TGTGCCAGCAGGGGTTTTCGGGGCAACACTGAAGCTTTCTTT. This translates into CASRGFRGNTEAFF.

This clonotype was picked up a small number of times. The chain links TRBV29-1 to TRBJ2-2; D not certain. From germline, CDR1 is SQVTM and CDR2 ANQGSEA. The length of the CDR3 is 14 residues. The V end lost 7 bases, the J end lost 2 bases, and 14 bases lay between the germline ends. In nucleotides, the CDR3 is TGCAGCGCGCGCGGCAGTCAAAACACCGGGGAGCTGTTTTTT. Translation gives CSARGSQNTGELFF.

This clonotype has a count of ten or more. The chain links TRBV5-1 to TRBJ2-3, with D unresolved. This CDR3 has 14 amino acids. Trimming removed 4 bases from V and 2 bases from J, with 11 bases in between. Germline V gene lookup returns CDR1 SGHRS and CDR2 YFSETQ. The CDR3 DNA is TGCGCCAGCAGCCCTAGGGCCGCCACAGATACGCAGTATTTT. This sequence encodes CASSPRAATDTQYF.

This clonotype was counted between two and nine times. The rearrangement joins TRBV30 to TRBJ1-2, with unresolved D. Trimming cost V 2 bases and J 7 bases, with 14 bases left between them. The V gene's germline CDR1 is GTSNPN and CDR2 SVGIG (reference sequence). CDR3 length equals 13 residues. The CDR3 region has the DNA TGTGCCTGGAGTCGGGTACAATTTGCTGGCTACACCTTC. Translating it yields CAWSRVQFAGYTF.

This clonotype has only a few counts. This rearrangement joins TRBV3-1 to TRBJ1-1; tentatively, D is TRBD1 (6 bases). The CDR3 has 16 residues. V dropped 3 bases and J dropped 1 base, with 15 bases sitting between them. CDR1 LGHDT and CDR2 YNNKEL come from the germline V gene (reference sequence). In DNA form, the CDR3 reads TGTGCCAGCAGCCATACAGGGACCTGGGAGAACACTGAAGCTTTCTTT. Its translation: CASSHTGTWENTEAFF.

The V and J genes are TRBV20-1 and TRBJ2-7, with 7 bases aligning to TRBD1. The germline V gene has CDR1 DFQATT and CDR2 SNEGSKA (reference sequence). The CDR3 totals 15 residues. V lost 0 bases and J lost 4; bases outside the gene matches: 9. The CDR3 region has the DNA TGCAGTGCTAGAGATGACAGGGTTGCGGCGTACGAGCAGTACTTC. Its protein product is CSARDDRVAAYEQYF.

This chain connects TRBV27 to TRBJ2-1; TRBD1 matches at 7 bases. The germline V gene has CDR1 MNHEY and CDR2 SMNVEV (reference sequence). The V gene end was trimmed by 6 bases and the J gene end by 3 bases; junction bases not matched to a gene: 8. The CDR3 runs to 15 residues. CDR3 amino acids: CASSFEGAYYNEQFF. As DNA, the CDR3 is TGTGCCAGCAGCTTCGAGGGGGCTTACTACAATGAGCAGTTCTTC.

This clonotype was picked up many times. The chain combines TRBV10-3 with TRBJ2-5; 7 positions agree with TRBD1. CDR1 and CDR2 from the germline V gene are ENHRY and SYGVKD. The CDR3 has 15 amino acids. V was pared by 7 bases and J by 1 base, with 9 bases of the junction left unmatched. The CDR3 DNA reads TGTGCCATCAAGGAAGGGGGCCTCCCCCAAGAGACCCAGTACTTC. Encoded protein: CAIKEGGLPQETQYF.

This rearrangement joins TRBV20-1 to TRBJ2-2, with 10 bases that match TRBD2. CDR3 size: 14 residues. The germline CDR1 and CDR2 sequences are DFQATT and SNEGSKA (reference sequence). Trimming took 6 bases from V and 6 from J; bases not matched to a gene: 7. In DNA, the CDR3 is TGCAGTGCACCCCTACTAGCGGGACCCGGGGAGCTGTTTTTT. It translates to CSAPLLAGPGELFF.

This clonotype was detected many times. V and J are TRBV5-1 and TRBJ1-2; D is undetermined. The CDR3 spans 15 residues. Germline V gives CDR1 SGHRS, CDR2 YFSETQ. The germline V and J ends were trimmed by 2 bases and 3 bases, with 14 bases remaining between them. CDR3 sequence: CASSFLQHSYYGYTF. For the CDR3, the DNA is TGCGCCAGCAGCTTTTTACAGCATTCATACTATGGCTACACCTTC.

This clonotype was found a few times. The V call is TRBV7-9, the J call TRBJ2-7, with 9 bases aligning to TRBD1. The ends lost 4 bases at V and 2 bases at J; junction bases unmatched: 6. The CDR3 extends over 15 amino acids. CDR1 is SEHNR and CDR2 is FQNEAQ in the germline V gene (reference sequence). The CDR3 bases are TGTGCCAGCAGCTACGGACAGGGGTCAGCCTACGAGCAGTACTTC. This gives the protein CASSYGQGSAYEQYF. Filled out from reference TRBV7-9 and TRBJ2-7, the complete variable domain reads DTGVSQNPRHKITKRGQNVTFRCDPISEHNRLYWYRQTLGQGPEFLTYFQNEAQLEKSRLLSDRFSAERPKGSFSTLEIQRTEQGDSAMYLCASSYGQGSAYEQYFGPGTRLTVT.

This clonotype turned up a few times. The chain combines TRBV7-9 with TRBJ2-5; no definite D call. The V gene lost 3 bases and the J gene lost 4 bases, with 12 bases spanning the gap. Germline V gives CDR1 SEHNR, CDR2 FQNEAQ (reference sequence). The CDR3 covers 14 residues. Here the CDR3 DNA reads TGTGCCAGCAGCTTTGCATCAACGGGAGAGACCCAGTACTTC. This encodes CASSFASTGETQYF.

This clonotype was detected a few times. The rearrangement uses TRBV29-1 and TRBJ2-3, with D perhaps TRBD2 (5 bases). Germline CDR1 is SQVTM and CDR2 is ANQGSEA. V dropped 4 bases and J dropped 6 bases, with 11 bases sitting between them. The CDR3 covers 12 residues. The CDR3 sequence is CSVGSGVDTQYF. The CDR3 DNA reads TGCAGCGTTGGGTCCGGGGTTGATACGCAGTATTTT.